The 22 T cell receptor beta chains below were found in one sample sequenced in a study of blood T cell repertoires in COVID-19. Using immunoSEQ multiplex PCR, the repertoire was profiled, and TCRdb retains in-frame clones only, with some absent. The repertoire holds approximately 110,000 clones, with roughly 85% as singletons. Material: peripheral blood. The receptors originated from a man aged 50-59 years with acute or convalescent COVID-19.

The chain is built from TRBV7-3 and TRBJ2-3; 8 bases are a match to TRBD2. V dropped 6 bases and J dropped 2; count of bases not matched to a gene: 10. The CDR3 covers 16 residues. In germline, CDR1 is SGHTA, CDR2 FQGTGA. CDR3 sequence: CASSLNGLANTDTQYF. The CDR3 nucleotides are TGTGCCAGCAGTCTAAACGGACTAGCAAACACAGATACGCAGTATTTT.

The chain combines TRBV6-6 with TRBJ2-1; 7 bases match TRBD2. Trimming at V came to 6 bases and at J to 0 bases, leaving 2 bases not matched to a gene. This CDR3 has 14 amino acids. The V gene's germline CDR1 is MNHNY and CDR2 SVGAGI (reference sequence). The CDR3 spells CASRGGSSYNEQFF. The CDR3 coding sequence is TGTGCCAGCAGGGGCGGGAGCTCCTACAATGAGCAGTTCTTC.

This chain joins TRBV11-3 and TRBJ2-1; 8 bases line up with TRBD2. The trim removed 5 bases at V and 2 bases at J, leaving 11 bases unmatched. This CDR3 is 17 amino acids long. Germline CDR1 reads SGHNT; CDR2 reads YENEEA. CDR3 sequence (DNA): TGTGCCAGCAGCCACGGGGCTGGGCGGGAGGCCTACAATGAGCAGTTCTTC. As protein: CASSHGAGREAYNEQFF. Full variable domain (outside the CDR3, taken from reference TRBV11-3 and TRBJ2-1): EAGVVQSPRYKIIEKKQPVAFWCNPISGHNTLYWYLQNLGQGPELLIRYENEEAVDDSQLPKDRFSAERLKGVDSTLKIQPAELGDSAVYLCASSHGAGREAYNEQFFGPGTRLTVL.

The genes are TRBV5-1 and TRBJ2-5, with TRBD1 matching 10 bases. V shed 4 bases and J 5 bases; nucleotides not matched to a gene: 11. This CDR3 is 16 amino acids long. The V gene's germline CDR1 is SGHRS and CDR2 YFSETQ. The CDR3: CASSNRQGAVWETQYF. The DNA of the CDR3 is TGCGCCAGCAGCAACAGACAGGGGGCGGTTTGGGAGACCCAGTACTTC.

J is TRBJ2-1 and V is TRBV6-4; D call uncertain. V was clipped by 2 bases and J by 13 bases, with 15 bases between them. Germline V CDR1 and CDR2: MRHNA, SNTAGT. The CDR3 sequence is 13 residues long. The CDR3 DNA reads TGTGCCAGCAGTGACACACCAGGTAAACTCCAGTTCTTC. Its translation: CASSDTPGKLQFF.

The gene calls are TRBV19 and TRBJ1-1, with unresolved D. CDR1 is LNHDA, CDR2 SQIVND, per germline (reference sequence). The CDR3 runs 12 residues. V was shortened by 6 bases and J by 4 bases, with 9 bases between the two germline ends. CDR3 nucleotide sequence: TGTGCCAGTAGGAATGGAGGCACTGAAGCTTTCTTT. Translated, it gives CASRNGGTEAFF.

The chain has TRBV10-1 and TRBJ1-1, with TRBD1 as a possible D gene (5 bases). The V gene lost 5 bases and the J gene lost 5 bases, with 9 bases spanning the gap. The CDR3 has 12 amino acids. Germline V gives CDR1 WNHNN, CDR2 SYGVQD (reference sequence). The CDR3 spells CASSPQGTEAFF. CDR3 sequence (DNA): TGCGCCAGCAGTCCGCAGGGTACTGAAGCTTTCTTT.

The chain couples TRBV29-1 to TRBJ2-4; maybe TRBD2 (6 bases). CDR1 SQVTM and CDR2 ANQGSEA come from the germline V gene. Trimming left V 4 bases short and J 4 bases short, with 11 bases between. This CDR3 comprises 13 residues. DNA for the CDR3: TGCAGCGTTGGTGGGGGGAGGAAAAACATTCAGTACTTC. It yields the protein CSVGGGRKNIQYF.

The sample holds a few counts of this clone. The genes are TRBV29-1 and TRBJ2-1; TRBD2 agrees at 8 bases. Germline assignment: CDR1 SQVTM and CDR2 ANQGSEA. This CDR3 is built from 15 residues. Trimming removed 6 bases from V and 8 bases from J; junction bases left unmatched: 15. CDR3 DNA: TGCAGCGTGCACCCGGGACTAGGAGTACGGGATGAGCAGTTCTTC. Translating gives CSVHPGLGVRDEQFF.

V usage is TRBV2 and J usage is TRBJ1-6; possibly TRBD1 for D (6 bases). The germline CDR1 and CDR2 sequences are SNHLY and FYNNEI. The CDR3 consists of 17 residues. V was cut by 0 bases and J by 5 bases, with 14 bases left in between. The CDR3 here is CASSEATGTRNNSPLHF. The DNA for the CDR3 is TGTGCCAGCAGTGAAGCTACGGGGACAAGAAATAATTCACCCCTCCACTTT.

The chain links TRBV4-2 to TRBJ2-1; a weak D match, TRBD2 (5 bases). The V end lost 2 bases, the J end lost 0 bases, and 8 bases lay between the germline ends. The CDR3 is 15 amino acids. Germline CDR1 is LGHNA and CDR2 is YNFKEQ. The CDR3 loop reads CASSQQRSSYNEQFF. CDR3 bases: TGTGCCAGCAGCCAACAGCGGAGCTCCTACAATGAGCAGTTCTTC.

The chain is built from TRBV4-1 and TRBJ2-7, with a possible D match to TRBD1 (5 bases). The germline CDR1 and CDR2 sequences are MGHRA and YSYEKL. The V end lost 0 bases, the J end lost 3 bases, and 18 bases lay between the germline ends. This CDR3 is 17 amino acids long. The CDR3 here is CASSQDRGNTKSYEQYF. CDR3 in DNA: TGCGCCAGCAGCCAAGATAGGGGCAATACGAAGAGCTACGAGCAGTACTTC.

This rearrangement joins TRBV10-3 to TRBJ2-1; 9 bases are a match to TRBD2. With V trimmed by 0 bases and J by 1 base, 7 bases remained unmatched. This CDR3 is 18 amino acids long. Per the germline V gene, CDR1 is ENHRY and CDR2 is SYGVKD. CDR3 coding DNA: TGTGCCATCAGTGAGTCGGGAAGAGCGGGAGGTTCCTACAATGAGCAGTTCTTC. Translated: CAISESGRAGGSYNEQFF.

The chain has TRBV5-1 and TRBJ2-7; D gene unclear. V lost 4 bases to trimming and J lost 6 bases, with 14 bases between them. The germline CDR1 and CDR2 sequences are SGHRS and YFSETQ. The CDR3 is 13 amino acids. The CDR3 reads CASSVEWLAEQYF. The CDR3 region has the DNA TGCGCCAGCAGCGTGGAGTGGCTGGCCGAGCAGTACTTC. The entire variable domain, with the rest obtained from reference TRBV5-1 and TRBJ2-7, is as follows: KAGVTQTPRYLIKTRGQQVTLSCSPISGHRSVSWYQQTPGQGLQFLFEYFSETQRNKGNFPGRFSGRQFSNSRSEMNVSTLELGDSALYLCASSVEWLAEQYFGPGTRLTVT.

This chain joins TRBV11-2 and TRBJ2-2; no definite D call. V was clipped by 1 base and J by 1 base, with 7 bases between them. This CDR3 has 15 residues. The germline V gene has CDR1 SGHAT and CDR2 FQNNGV. CDR3 amino acids: CASSLGWLNTGELFF. The CDR3 DNA is TGTGCCAGCAGCTTAGGTTGGCTGAACACCGGGGAGCTGTTTTTT.

The V gene is TRBV7-9, the J gene TRBJ2-5; 9 nucleotides line up with TRBD2. The V segment lost 1 base and the J segment 7 bases; nucleotides outside the gene matches: 7. Germline-derived CDR1 and CDR2 are SEHNR and FQNEAQ (reference sequence). This CDR3 contains 15 residues. The CDR3 is CASSLVAGGAATQYF. CDR3 DNA sequence: TGTGCCAGCAGCTTAGTGGCGGGGGGGGCCGCGACCCAGTACTTC.

The chain combines TRBV7-9 with TRBJ1-4, with TRBD1 identical over 12 bases. From germline, CDR1 is SEHNR and CDR2 FQNEAQ (reference sequence). J gave up 2 bases and V 6 bases, and 10 bases lay outside the gene matches. This CDR3 is built from 18 residues. Here the CDR3 DNA reads TGTGCCAGCAGTTCCCCCCGGGACAGGGGGCTGACTAATGAAAAACTGTTTTTT. It encodes CASSSPRDRGLTNEKLFF.

The J gene is TRBJ2-5, the V gene TRBV19, with 7 positions matching TRBD2. CDR1 and CDR2 (germline): LNHDA, SQIVND (reference sequence). V was clipped by 3 bases and J by 5 bases; unmatched bases: 6. The CDR3 covers 14 residues. The CDR3 protein is CASSIEGREETQYF. The CDR3 DNA sequence: TGTGCCAGTAGTATTGAGGGGAGGGAGGAGACCCAGTACTTC.

The rearrangement joins TRBV30 to TRBJ1-4; 8 positions match TRBD1. Germline-derived CDR1 and CDR2 are GTSNPN and SVGIG (reference sequence). This CDR3 comprises 12 residues. The V segment lost 8 bases and the J segment 8 bases; nucleotides outside the gene matches: 7. The CDR3 sequence: CARGTGTEKLFF. The DNA of the CDR3 is TGTGCCCGCGGGACAGGAACGGAAAAACTGTTTTTT.

The chain uses TRBV6-5 and TRBJ2-7; 8 bases fit TRBD2. Losses at the gene ends were 6 bases for V and 10 bases for J; bases not matched to a gene: 14. The CDR3 sequence is 14 residues long. Germline assignment: CDR1 MNHEY and CDR2 SVGAGI. Here the CDR3 reads CASRTLDVGGAQYF. CDR3 nucleotides: TGTGCCAGCAGAACCCTAGACGTCGGGGGGGCCCAGTACTTC.

The chain employs TRBV7-9 and TRBJ2-7; 8 bases line up with TRBD2. The J segment lost 3 bases and the V segment lost 3 bases, leaving 10 bases of the junction unmatched. This CDR3 is built from 16 residues. The germline gives CDR1 SEHNR, CDR2 FQNEAQ (reference sequence). For the CDR3, the DNA is TGTGCCAGCAGCTTGGCGGGAGGCAGCGGGAGCTACGAGCAGTACTTC. This translates into CASSLAGGSGSYEQYF.

The chain links TRBV5-4 to TRBJ1-1, with a weak D call TRBD1 (5 bases). CDR1 and CDR2 (germline): SGHNT, YYREEE (reference sequence). The CDR3 extends over 12 amino acids. Trimming removed 2 bases from V and 11 bases from J, with 13 bases in between. The CDR3 region has the DNA TGTGCCAGCAGCTTACAGGCTTCTGGTGCTTTCTTT. This sequence encodes CASSLQASGAFF.